Listed below are T cell receptor beta chains from one sample, sequenced in a study of vaccination and CD4 T cells after COVID-19. Each CDR3 protein gets one entry after TCRdb re-called the PCR reads with MiXCR. The repertoire has some 18,000 distinct CDR3 sequences, about 50% of them found once; the top ten carry roughly 6.2%. The antigens these receptors bind are not known. The specimen sequenced was CD4+ T cells from blood, cultured in vitro. Receptors originate from a human donor who had recovered from COVID-19. Each CDR3 is given without its conserved first and last residue.

ASSWGLAGDEQY,TRBV7-9
ASSDPGQGANEQY,TRBV19
ASNSRPTSYEQY,TRBV12-3/TRBV12-4
AIRSQGFLNTEAF,TRBV10-3
ASSPWMRNTEAF,TRBV18
SARAGVTDTQY,TRBV20-1
ASRGLRTDTQY,TRBV19
ASSLSQGYGYT,TRBV6-1
ASREGTVLGGANVLT,TRBV5-1
ASSSRDYGYT,TRBV7-9
SASDGQPQH,TRBV20-1
ASQGMSLRPQH,TRBV2
ASSRLTGGGETQY,TRBV7-8
ASSLQGGGYT,TRBV19
ASSGRPLGETQY,TRBV7-2
SAMFDRVYGYT,TRBV20-1
ASQRVEETQY,TRBV28
ASSMGQGKETQY,TRBV19
ASSPSGGPNEQF,TRBV28
ASSFQGDTEAF,TRBV7-2
ASSRAGGRYEQY,TRBV28
SARQAGELF,TRBV20-1
SAVDGPSSYNSPLH,TRBV20-1
ASSPGTQGYGELF,TRBV11-3
ASSSNQGAGADTQY,TRBV7-3
ASSPVGDTPQETQY,TRBV5-8